This entry is about one TCR beta chain. The missing CDR3 end, 3 residues past where the read stops, is filled in from the germline J gene. This record comes from a study of T cells in women clearing cervical HPV infection. CDR3 length: 14 residues. Trimming took 7 bases from V and 1 from J; bases not matched to a gene: 5. Per the germline V gene, CDR1 is SGHTA and CDR2 is FQGNSA. TCRdb keeps only in-frame clones here, not all; method: immunoSEQ multiplex PCR. The sample shows 20,000 to 25,000 clones, and about 3.3% sits with its ten largest clones. V usage is TRBV7-2 and J usage is TRBJ1-1; 8 bases are a match to TRBD1. This clonotype originated in a woman between 18 and 75 years old with a cervical HPV16 infection that either progressed to CIN3+ or cleared (not recorded which). What was sequenced was blood buffy coat. The DNA read from the CDR3 is TGTGCCAGCACCAACCAGGGGGCGAACACTGAA. Residues: CASTNQGANTE. The CDR3 as a whole reads CASTNQGANTEAFF.